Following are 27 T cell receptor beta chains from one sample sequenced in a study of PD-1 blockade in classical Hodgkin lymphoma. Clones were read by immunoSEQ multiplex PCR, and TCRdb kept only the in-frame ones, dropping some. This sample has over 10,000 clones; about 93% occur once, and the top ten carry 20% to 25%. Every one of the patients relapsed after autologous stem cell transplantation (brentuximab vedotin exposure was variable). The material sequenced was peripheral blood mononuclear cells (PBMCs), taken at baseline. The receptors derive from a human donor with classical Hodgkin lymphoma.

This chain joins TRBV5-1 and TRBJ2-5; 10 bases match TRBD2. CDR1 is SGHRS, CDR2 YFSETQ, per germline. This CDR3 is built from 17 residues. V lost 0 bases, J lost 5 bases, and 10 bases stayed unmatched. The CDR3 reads CASSLEGLAGVRETQYF. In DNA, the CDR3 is TGCGCCAGCAGCTTGGAGGGGCTAGCGGGAGTCAGGGAGACCCAGTACTTC.

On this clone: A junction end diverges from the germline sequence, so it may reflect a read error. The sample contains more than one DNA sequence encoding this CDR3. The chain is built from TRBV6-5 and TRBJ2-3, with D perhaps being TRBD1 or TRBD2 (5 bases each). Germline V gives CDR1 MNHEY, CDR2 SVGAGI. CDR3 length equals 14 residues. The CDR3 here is CASSYWQGEDTQYF. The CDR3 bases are TGTGCCAGCAGCTACTGGCAGGGAGAAGATACGCAGTATTTT.

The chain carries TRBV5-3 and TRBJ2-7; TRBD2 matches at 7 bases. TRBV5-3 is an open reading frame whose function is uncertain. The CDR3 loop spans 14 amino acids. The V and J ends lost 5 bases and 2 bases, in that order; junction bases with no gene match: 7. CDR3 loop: CARSTGGQPYEQYF. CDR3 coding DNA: TGTGCCAGAAGTACGGGAGGACAACCCTACGAGCAGTACTTC.

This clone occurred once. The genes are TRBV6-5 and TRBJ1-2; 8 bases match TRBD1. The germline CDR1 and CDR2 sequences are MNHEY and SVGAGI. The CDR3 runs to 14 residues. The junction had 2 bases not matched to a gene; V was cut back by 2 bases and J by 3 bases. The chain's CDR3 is CASSYPGQDYGYTF. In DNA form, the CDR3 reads TGTGCCAGCAGTTACCCGGGACAGGACTATGGCTACACCTTC.

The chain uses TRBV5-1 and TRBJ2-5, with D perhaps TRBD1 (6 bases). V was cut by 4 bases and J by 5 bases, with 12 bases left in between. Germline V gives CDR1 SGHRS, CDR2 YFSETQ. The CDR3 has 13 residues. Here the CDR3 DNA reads TGCGCCAGCAGCCAGACAGGATTGGAGACCCAGTACTTC. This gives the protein CASSQTGLETQYF.

CDR3 bases: TGTGCCAGCTCAGAGGGAGAGTTCCAGCCCCAGCATTTT. As protein: CASSEGEFQPQHF. The chain employs TRBV18 and TRBJ1-5, with no clear D. In germline, CDR1 is KGHSH, CDR2 LQKENI. The V and J ends lost 5 bases and 7 bases respectively, with 12 bases between them. The CDR3 spans 13 residues.

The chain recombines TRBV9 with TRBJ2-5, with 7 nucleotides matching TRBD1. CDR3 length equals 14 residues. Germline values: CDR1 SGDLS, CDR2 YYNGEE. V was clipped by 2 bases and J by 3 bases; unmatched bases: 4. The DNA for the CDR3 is TGTGCCAGCAGCGTCGGGACAGTGGAAGAGACCCAGTACTTC. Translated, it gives CASSVGTVEETQYF.

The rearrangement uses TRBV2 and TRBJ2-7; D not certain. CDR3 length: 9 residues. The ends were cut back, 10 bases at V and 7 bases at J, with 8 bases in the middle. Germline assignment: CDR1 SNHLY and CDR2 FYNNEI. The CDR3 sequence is CATTKEQYF. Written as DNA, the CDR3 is TGTGCCACCACGAAGGAGCAGTACTTC.

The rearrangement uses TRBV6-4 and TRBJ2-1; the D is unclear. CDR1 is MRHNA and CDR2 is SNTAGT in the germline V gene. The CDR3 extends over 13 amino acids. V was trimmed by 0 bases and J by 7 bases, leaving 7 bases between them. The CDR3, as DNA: TGTGCCAGCAGTGACTCGGCCACAAATGAGCAGTTCTTC. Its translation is CASSDSATNEQFF.

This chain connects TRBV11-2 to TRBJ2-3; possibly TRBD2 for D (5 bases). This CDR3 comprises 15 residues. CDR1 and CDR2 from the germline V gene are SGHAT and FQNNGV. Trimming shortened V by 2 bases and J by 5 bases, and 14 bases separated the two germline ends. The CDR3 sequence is CASSLYGLAGDTQYF. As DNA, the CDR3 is TGTGCCAGCAGCTTATACGGGCTAGCAGGAGATACGCAGTATTTT.

CDR3 DNA: TGTGCCAGCATGCGAATTCCCGGGACAGGGGGCACTGAAGCTTTCTTT. It specifies CASMRIPGTGGTEAFF. The chain links TRBV5-6 to TRBJ1-1; 11 bases fit TRBD1. Trimming at V came to 6 bases and at J to 4 bases, leaving 11 bases not matched to a gene. Germline-derived CDR1 and CDR2 are SGHDT and YYEEEE. The CDR3 consists of 16 residues.

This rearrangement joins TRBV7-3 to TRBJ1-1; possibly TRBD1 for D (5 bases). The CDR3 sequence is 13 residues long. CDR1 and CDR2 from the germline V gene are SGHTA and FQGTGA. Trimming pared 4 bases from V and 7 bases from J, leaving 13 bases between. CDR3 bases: TGTGCCAGCAGCTCTCGGGACGTAAGTGAAGCTTTCTTT. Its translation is CASSSRDVSEAFF. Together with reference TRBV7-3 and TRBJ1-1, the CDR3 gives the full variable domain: GAGVSQTPSNKVTEKGKYVELRCDPISGHTALYWYRQSLGQGPEFLIYFQGTGAADDSGLPNDRFFAVRPEGSVSTLKIQRTERGDSAVYLCASSSRDVSEAFFGQGTRLTVV.

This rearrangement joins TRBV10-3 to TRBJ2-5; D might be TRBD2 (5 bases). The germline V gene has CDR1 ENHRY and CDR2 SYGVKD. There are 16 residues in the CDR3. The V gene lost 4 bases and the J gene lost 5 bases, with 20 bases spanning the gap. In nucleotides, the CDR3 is TGTGCCATCAGTGTGGGTCAAGAGGGTCCGGGGGAGACCCAGTACTTC. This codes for CAISVGQEGPGETQYF.

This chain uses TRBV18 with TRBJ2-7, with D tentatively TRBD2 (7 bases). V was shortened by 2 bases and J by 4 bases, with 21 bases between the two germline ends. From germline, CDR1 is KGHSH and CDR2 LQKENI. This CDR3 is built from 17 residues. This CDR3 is CASSPTARDGGLYEQYF. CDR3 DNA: TGTGCCAGCTCACCAACAGCACGGGACGGGGGGCTTTACGAGCAGTACTTC.

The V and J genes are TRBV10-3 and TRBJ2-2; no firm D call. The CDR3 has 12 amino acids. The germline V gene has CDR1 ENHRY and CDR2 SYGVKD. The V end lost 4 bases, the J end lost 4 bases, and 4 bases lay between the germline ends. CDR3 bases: TGTGCCATCAGTGTCCCCACCGGGGAGCTGTTTTTT. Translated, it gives CAISVPTGELFF.

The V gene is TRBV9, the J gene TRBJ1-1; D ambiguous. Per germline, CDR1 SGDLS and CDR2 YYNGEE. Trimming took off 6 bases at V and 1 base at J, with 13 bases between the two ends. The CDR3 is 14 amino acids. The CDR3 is CASKPTGGNTEAFF. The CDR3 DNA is TGTGCCAGCAAACCAACCGGAGGGAACACTGAAGCTTTCTTT. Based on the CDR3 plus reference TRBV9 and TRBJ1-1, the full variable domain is DSGVTQTPKHLITATGQRVTLRCSPRSGDLSVYWYQQSLDQGLQFLIQYYNGEERAKGNILERFSAQQFPDLHSELNLSSLELGDSALYFCASKPTGGNTEAFFGQGTRLTVV.

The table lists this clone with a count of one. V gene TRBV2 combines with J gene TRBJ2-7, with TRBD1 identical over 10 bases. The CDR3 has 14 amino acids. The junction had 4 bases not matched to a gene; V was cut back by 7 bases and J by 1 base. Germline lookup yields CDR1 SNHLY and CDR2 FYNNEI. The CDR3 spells CASNRQGASYEQYF. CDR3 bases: TGTGCCAGCAATCGACAGGGGGCGTCCTACGAGCAGTACTTC.

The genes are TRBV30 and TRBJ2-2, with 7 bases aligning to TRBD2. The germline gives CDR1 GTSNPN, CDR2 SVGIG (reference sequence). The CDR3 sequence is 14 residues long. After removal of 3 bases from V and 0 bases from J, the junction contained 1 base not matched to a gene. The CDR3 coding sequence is TGTGCCTGGAGGACTAGCACGAACACCGGGGAGCTGTTTTTT. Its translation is CAWRTSTNTGELFF.

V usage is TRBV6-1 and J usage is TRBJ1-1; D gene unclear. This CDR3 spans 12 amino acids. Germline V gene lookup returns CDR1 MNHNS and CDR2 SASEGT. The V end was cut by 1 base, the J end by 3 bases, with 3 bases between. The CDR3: CASSEGHTEAFF. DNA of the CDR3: TGTGCCAGCAGTGAAGGGCACACTGAAGCTTTCTTT.

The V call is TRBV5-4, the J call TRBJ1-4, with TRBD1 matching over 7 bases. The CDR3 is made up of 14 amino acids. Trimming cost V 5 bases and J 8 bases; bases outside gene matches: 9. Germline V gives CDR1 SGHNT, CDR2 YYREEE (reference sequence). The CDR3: CASSTGQWGEKLFF. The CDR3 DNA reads TGTGCCAGCAGTACGGGACAGTGGGGAGAAAAACTGTTTTTT.

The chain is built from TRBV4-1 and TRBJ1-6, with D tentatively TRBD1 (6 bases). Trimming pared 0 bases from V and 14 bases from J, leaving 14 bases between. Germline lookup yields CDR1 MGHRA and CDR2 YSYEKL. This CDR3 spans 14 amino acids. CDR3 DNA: TGCGCCAGCAGCCAAGACAGGGGAACGGGAGCCCTCCACTTT. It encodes CASSQDRGTGALHF.

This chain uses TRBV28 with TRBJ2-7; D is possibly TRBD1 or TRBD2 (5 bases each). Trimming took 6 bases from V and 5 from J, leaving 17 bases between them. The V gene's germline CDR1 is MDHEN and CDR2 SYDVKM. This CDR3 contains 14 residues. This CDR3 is CASRDVLRDHEQYF. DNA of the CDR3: TGTGCCAGCAGGGACGTGTTGAGGGACCACGAGCAGTACTTC.

The CDR3 region has the DNA TGTGCCAGTAGCCTCCTTAGCACAGATACGCAGTATTTT. Translated: CASSLLSTDTQYF. The chain combines TRBV19 with TRBJ2-3, with D unresolved. Germline CDR1 LNHDA, CDR2 SQIVND (reference sequence). V was clipped by 6 bases and J by 0 bases, with 7 bases between them. The CDR3 totals 13 residues.

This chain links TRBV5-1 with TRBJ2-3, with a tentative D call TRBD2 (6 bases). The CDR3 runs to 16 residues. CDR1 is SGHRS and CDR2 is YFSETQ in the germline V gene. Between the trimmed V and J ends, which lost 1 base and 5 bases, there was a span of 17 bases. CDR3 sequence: CASSLHPSLGLDTQYF. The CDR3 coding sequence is TGCGCCAGCAGCTTGCATCCTTCGTTGGGACTAGATACGCAGTATTTT.

CDR3 region: CASSVKVVYF. DNA of the CDR3: TGTGCCAGCAGTGTAAAGGTTGTGTATTTT. The V and J genes are TRBV2 and TRBJ2-3; no clear D. V was shortened by 4 bases and J by 14 bases, with 10 bases between the two germline ends. CDR3 length: 10 residues. The germline CDR1 and CDR2 sequences are SNHLY and FYNNEI.

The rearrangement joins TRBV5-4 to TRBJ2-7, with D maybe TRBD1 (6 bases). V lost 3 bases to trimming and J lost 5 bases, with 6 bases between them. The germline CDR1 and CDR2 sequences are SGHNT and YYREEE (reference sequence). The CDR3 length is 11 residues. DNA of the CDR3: TGTGCCAGCAGCTGGGGGCACGAGCAGTACTTC. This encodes CASSWGHEQYF.

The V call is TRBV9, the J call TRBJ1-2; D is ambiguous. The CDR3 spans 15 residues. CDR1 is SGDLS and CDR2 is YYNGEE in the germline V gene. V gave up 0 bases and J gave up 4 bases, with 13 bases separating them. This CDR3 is CASSVEDEAPYGYTF. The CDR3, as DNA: TGTGCCAGCAGCGTAGAGGATGAGGCCCCCTATGGCTACACCTTC.